The clone carrying this T cell receptor beta chain was observed once. The germline V gene has CDR1 SGDLS and CDR2 YYNGEE. The length of the CDR3 is 18 residues. V was clipped by 1 base and J by 1 base; unmatched bases: 12. This specimen belongs to a study of blood T cell repertoires in COVID-19. The overall study: The United States, Italy and Spain were the sources of the acute and convalescent COVID-19 samples. T cells, B-cell-depleted T cells, or PBMCs provided the cDNA or gDNA that served as material.

How the authors handled the data: By means of reference gene primer amplification, nucleated cell counts were estimated. Assay used: immunoSEQ multiplex PCR; TCRdb lists only in-frame clones, some missing. V and J calls and clone size are those listed in that table; D and trimming were worked out from the DNA. This table has some 120,000 clones, 90% appearing once. This chain connects TRBV9 to TRBJ2-3; 7 bases are a match to TRBD2. The material sequenced was peripheral blood. This receptor was identified in a human donor with active COVID-19. The donor label of this sample is uncertain. For the CDR3, the DNA is TGTGCCAGCAGCGTAAGTCCTCAGTCTAGCGGTGGCACAGATACGCAGTATTTT. Residues: CASSVSPQSSGGTDTQYF.